This T cell receptor beta chain was captured by sequencing in a study of CD8 T cells in ankylosing spondylitis. Study-level points and caveats: Those disease-linked clones were CD8+; they were also relatively rare in peripheral blood. Typical of ankylosing spondylitis blood, it appeared, was a TCR beta motif of several highly homologous variants. A number of the motif variants had already been described in reactive arthritis synovial fluid and blood.

This clonotype has more than one count but fewer than ten. Antigen: not known. With 5 bases clipped from V and 0 bases from J, the junction kept 4 bases outside the gene matches. Looked up from germline, CDR1 is SGHTA and CDR2 is FQGNSA. The CDR3 runs 15 residues. Libraries of TCR beta came from quantitative 5'-RACE with molecular barcodes. From the 5' RACE reads, TCRdb called clonotypes with MiXCR, one entry per CDR3 protein. The top ten hold around 6% of the sample, which has approximately 150,000 distinct CDR3 sequences, around a third seen once. The sequence derives from a male donor with ankylosing spondylitis. The V and J genes are TRBV7-2 and TRBJ2-7, with 10 bases that match TRBD2. The sample consisted of synovial fluid, either unsorted or a sorted T cell fraction (not recorded which). The CDR3 sequence: CASSGRTSGSYEQYF. DNA for the CDR3: TGTGCCAGCAGCGGCCGGACTAGCGGCTCCTACGAGCAGTACTTC. The full variable domain, with the rest looked up from reference TRBV7-2 and TRBJ2-7, is GAGVSQSPSNKVTEKGKDVELRCDPISGHTALYWYRQSLGQGLEFLIYFQGNSAPDKSGLPSDRFSAERTGGSVSTLTIQRTQQEDSAVYLCASSGRTSGSYEQYFGPGTRLTVT.